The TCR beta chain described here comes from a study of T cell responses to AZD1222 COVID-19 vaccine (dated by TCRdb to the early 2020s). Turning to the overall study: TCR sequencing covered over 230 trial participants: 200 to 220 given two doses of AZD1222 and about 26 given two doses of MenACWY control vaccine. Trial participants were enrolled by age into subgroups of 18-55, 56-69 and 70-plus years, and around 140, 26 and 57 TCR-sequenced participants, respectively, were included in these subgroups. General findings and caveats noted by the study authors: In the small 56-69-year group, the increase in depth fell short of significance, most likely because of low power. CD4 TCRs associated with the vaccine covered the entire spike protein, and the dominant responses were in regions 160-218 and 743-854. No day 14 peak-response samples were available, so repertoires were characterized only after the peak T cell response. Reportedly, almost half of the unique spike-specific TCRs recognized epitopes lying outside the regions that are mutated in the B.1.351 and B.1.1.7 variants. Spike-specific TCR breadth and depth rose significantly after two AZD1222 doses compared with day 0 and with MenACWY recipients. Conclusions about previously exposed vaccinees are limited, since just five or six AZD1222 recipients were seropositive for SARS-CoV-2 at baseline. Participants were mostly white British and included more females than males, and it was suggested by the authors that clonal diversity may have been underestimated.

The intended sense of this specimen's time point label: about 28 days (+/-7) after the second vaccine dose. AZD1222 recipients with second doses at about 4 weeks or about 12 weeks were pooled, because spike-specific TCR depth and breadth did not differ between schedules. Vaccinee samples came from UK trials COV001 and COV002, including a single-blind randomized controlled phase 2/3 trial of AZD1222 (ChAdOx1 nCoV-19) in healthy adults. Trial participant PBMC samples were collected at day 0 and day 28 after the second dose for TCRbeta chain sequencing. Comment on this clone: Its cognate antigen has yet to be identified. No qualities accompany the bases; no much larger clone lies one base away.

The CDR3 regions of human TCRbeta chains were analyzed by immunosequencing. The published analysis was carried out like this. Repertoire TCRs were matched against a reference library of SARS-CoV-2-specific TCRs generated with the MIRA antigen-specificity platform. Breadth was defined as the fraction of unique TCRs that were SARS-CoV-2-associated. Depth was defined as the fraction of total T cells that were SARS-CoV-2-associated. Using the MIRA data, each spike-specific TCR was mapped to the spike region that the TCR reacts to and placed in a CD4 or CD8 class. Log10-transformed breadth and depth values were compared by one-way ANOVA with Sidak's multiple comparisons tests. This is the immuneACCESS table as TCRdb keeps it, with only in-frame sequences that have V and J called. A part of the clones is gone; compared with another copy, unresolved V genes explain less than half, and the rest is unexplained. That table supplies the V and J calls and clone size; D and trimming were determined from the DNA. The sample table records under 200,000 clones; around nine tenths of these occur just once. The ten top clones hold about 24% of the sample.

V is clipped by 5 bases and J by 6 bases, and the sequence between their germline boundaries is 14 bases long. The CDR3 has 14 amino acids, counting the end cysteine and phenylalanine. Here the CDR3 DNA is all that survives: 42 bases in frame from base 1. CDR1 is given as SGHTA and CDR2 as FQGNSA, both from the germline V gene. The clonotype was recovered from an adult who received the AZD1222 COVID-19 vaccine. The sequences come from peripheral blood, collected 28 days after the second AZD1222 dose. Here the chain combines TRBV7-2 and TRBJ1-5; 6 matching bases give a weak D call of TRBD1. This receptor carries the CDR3 CASSRNRGAQPQHF. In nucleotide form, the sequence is TGTGCCAGCAGCAGAAATAGGGGGGCTCAGCCCCAGCATTTT.